The TCR beta chain under discussion was sequenced for a study of technical replicates of blood from a few donors. The CDR3 sequence is 20 residues long. Germline V gene sequence: CDR1 SGHDN, CDR2 FVKESK. With 0 bases removed from V and 0 bases from J, the gap between germline ends came to 24 bases. Here immunoSEQ multiplex PCR was the method, and the copy in TCRdb shows in-frame clones only, minus some. This sample has about 100,000 clones, with nearly 96% found just once. This clonotype originated in a human donor in good health. Sequenced input: T cells isolated from PBMCs. The V call is TRBV14, the J call TRBJ2-7; D not resolved. The CDR3 bases are TGTGCCAGCAGCCAAGATTGGTCCCCGATTTTGGCGAGGAGCTCCTACGAGCAGTACTTC. Translation gives CASSQDWSPILARSSYEQYF.